The 15 T cell receptor beta chains in this list originate from one sample, sequenced in a study of CD8 T cells in Susac syndrome. The RNA, about 0.5 to 1 ug, was put through reverse transcription using random hexamers. TCRdb re-called the immunoSEQ multiplex PCR reads through MiXCR, storing one row per CDR3 protein. The table shows some 150,000 distinct CDR3 sequences, with around 95% occurring only once. Sequences were obtained from CD4+ T cells from PBMCs. The receptors come from a human donor with Susac syndrome.

The chain carries TRBV20-1 and TRBJ2-1, with 7 bases identical to TRBD1. After removal of 0 bases from V and 8 bases from J, the junction contained 7 bases not matched to a gene. Germline CDR1 is DFQATT and CDR2 is SNEGSKA (reference sequence). CDR3 size: 14 residues. CDR3 loop: CSAREKTGIYEQFF. The CDR3 DNA reads TGCAGTGCTAGAGAGAAGACAGGGATCTATGAGCAGTTCTTC.

The rearrangement joins TRBV5-1 to TRBJ2-1; 10 nucleotides line up with TRBD2. The CDR3 runs to 15 residues. In germline, CDR1 is SGHRS, CDR2 YFSETQ. With 2 bases clipped from V and 7 bases from J, the junction kept 6 bases outside the gene matches. CDR3 in DNA: TGCGCCAGCAGCTTTGGAGCGGGGGGGCTGAATGAGCAGTTCTTC. The encoded protein is CASSFGAGGLNEQFF. Variable domain in full (rest from reference TRBV5-1 and TRBJ2-1): KAGVTQTPRYLIKTRGQQVTLSCSPISGHRSVSWYQQTPGQGLQFLFEYFSETQRNKGNFPGRFSGRQFSNSRSEMNVSTLELGDSALYLCASSFGAGGLNEQFFGPGTRLTVL.

The chain is built from TRBV12-3 or TRBV12-4 and TRBJ2-1; D not resolved. V lost 3 bases and J 9 bases, leaving 6 bases between the germline ends. CDR3 length: 11 residues. CDR3 sequence (DNA): TGTGCCAGCAGTTTTGCTGTTGAGCAGTTCTTC. Translated: CASSFAVEQFF.

V is TRBV12-3 or TRBV12-4 and J is TRBJ1-1; no clear D gene. V lost 2 bases, J lost 5 bases, and 6 bases lay in between. The CDR3 is 12 residues long. CDR3 protein: CASSLRATEAFF. The CDR3 DNA reads as TGTGCCAGCAGTTTAAGGGCAACTGAAGCTTTCTTT.

The genes are TRBV5-4 and TRBJ2-7; no clear D. V lost 4 bases and J lost 0, with 8 bases in between. The CDR3 is made up of 13 amino acids. CDR1 is SGHNT, CDR2 YYREEE, per germline (reference sequence). For the CDR3, the DNA is TGTGCCAGCAGCCCGGCCAGCTCCTACGAGCAGTACTTC. Amino acid sequence: CASSPASSYEQYF.

V gene TRBV29-1 combines with J gene TRBJ1-1; possibly TRBD1 for D (6 bases). The V gene lost 7 bases and the J gene lost 4 bases, with 13 bases spanning the gap. There are 12 residues in the CDR3. Germline values: CDR1 SQVTM, CDR2 ANQGSEA. CDR3 DNA: TGCAGCGCACAAGGGACATTCACTGAAGCTTTCTTT. This translates into CSAQGTFTEAFF.

This clonotype occurred once. V gene TRBV20-1 combines with J gene TRBJ1-1, with a tentative D call TRBD1 (6 bases). CDR1 DFQATT and CDR2 SNEGSKA come from the germline V gene (reference sequence). The CDR3 runs 16 residues. The CDR3 region has the DNA TGCTCAGCCCGGGGAGGAGACAGGCCGACCCACACTGAAGCTTTCTTT. Its translation is CSARGGDRPTHTEAFF.

The chain couples TRBV7-3 to TRBJ2-5; TRBD2 might be the D (7 bases). V lost 0 bases and J 7 bases, leaving 15 bases between the germline ends. The germline gives CDR1 SGHTA, CDR2 FQGTGA. The CDR3 spans 15 residues. Written as DNA, the CDR3 is TGTGCCAGCAGCTTAACGGGGCGGGGGCGCGGGACCCAGTACTTC. Amino acid sequence: CASSLTGRGRGTQYF.

The table lists this clonotype with a count of one. The chain combines TRBV7-9 with TRBJ2-5; no clear D gene. V was cut by 5 bases and J by 2 bases, with 15 bases left in between. The CDR3 runs to 15 residues. From germline, CDR1 is SEHNR and CDR2 FQNEAQ (reference sequence). This chain's CDR3 is CASSHWSGRQETQYF. The DNA for the CDR3 is TGTGCCAGCAGCCATTGGTCTGGCAGACAAGAGACCCAGTACTTC. The full variable domain, rest sourced from reference TRBV7-9 and TRBJ2-5, is DTGVSQNPRHKITKRGQNVTFRCDPISEHNRLYWYRQTLGQGPEFLTYFQNEAQLEKSRLLSDRFSAERPKGSFSTLEIQRTEQGDSAMYLCASSHWSGRQETQYFGPGTRLLVL.

This clonotype came up a few times. The chain employs TRBV18 and TRBJ1-1; D unresolved. The CDR3 is 14 amino acids. The V and J ends lost 3 bases and 2 bases respectively, with 10 bases between them. Germline CDR1 and CDR2: KGHSH and LQKENI. CDR3 amino acids: CASSPGPGNTEAFF. The CDR3, as DNA: TGTGCCAGCTCACCCGGGCCTGGAAACACTGAAGCTTTCTTT.

The chain uses TRBV20-1 and TRBJ2-7, with a possible D match to TRBD1 (5 bases). Germline V lookup: CDR1 DFQATT, CDR2 SNEGSKA (reference sequence). This CDR3 contains 14 residues. V was trimmed by 0 bases and J by 6 bases, leaving 15 bases between them. The CDR3 region has the DNA TGCAGTGCTAGAGAAGGCTCAGGGAAAGGCGAGCAGTACTTC. Protein: CSAREGSGKGEQYF.

CDR3 in DNA: TGTGCCAGCAGTTTACACCAGGGTAGCACTGAAGCTTTCTTT. This gives the protein CASSLHQGSTEAFF. The J gene is TRBJ1-1, the V gene TRBV7-3; D might be TRBD1 (5 bases). The CDR3 length is 14 residues. Between the trimmed V and J ends, which lost 6 bases and 4 bases, there was a span of 15 bases. CDR1 SGHTA and CDR2 FQGTGA come from the germline V gene.

The DNA for the CDR3 is TGCAGCGTCAGTCGACCGGGACTAGCGTCCCCGGGTGAGCAGTTCTTC. Protein product: CSVSRPGLASPGEQFF. The chain is built from TRBV29-1 and TRBJ2-1; 10 positions agree with TRBD2. The trim removed 6 bases at V and 9 bases at J, leaving 17 bases unmatched. The CDR3 loop spans 16 amino acids. Germline-derived CDR1 and CDR2 are SQVTM and ANQGSEA.

This chain joins TRBV23-1 and TRBJ1-5; a weak D match, TRBD1 (5 bases). TRBV23-1 is an ORF; its function is uncertain. The CDR3 is 15 residues long. V lost 0 bases and J lost 4, with 10 bases in between. The CDR3 DNA reads as TGCGCCAGCAGTCAATCGGAGGGGCTGAATCAGCCCCAGCATTTT. It is translated as CASSQSEGLNQPQHF.

The chain recombines TRBV7-3 with TRBJ2-7, with TRBD1 matching over 10 bases. In germline, CDR1 is SGHTA, CDR2 FQGTGA. V dropped 5 bases and J dropped 2; count of bases not matched to a gene: 6. The CDR3 is made up of 15 amino acids. DNA for the CDR3: TGTGCCAGCAGCCCGACAGGGGGCCTCACCTACGAGCAGTACTTC. It specifies CASSPTGGLTYEQYF. Full variable domain (remainder filled in from reference TRBV7-3 and TRBJ2-7): GAGVSQTPSNKVTEKGKYVELRCDPISGHTALYWYRQSLGQGPEFLIYFQGTGAADDSGLPNDRFFAVRPEGSVSTLKIQRTERGDSAVYLCASSPTGGLTYEQYFGPGTRLTVT.